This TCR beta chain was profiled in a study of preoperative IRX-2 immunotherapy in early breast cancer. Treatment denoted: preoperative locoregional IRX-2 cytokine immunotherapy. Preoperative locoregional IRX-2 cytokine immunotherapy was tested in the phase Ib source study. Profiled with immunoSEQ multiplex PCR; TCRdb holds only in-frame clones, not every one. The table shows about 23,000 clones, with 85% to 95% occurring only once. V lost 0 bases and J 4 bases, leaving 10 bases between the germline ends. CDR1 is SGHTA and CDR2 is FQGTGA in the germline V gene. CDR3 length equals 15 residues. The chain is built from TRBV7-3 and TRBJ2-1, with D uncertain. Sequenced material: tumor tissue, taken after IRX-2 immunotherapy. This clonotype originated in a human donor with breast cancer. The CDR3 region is CASSLTSTSYNEQFF. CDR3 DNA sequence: TGTGCCAGCAGCTTAACGTCCACCTCATACAATGAGCAGTTCTTC.